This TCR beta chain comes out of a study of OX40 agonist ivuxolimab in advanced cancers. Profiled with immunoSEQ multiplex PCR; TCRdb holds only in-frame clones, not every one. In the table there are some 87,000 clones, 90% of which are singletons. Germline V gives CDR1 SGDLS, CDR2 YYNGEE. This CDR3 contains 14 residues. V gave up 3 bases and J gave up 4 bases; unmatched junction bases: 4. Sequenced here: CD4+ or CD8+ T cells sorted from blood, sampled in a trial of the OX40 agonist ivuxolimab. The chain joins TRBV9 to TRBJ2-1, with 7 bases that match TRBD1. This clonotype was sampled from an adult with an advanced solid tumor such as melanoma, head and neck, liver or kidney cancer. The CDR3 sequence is CASSADRVYNEQFF. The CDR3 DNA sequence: TGTGCCAGCAGCGCCGACAGGGTATACAATGAGCAGTTCTTC. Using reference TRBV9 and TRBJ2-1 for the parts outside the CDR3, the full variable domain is DSGVTQTPKHLITATGQRVTLRCSPRSGDLSVYWYQQSLDQGLQFLIQYYNGEERAKGNILERFSAQQFPDLHSELNLSSLELGDSALYFCASSADRVYNEQFFGPGTRLTVL.